Below, 26 T cell receptor beta chains from the same sample are listed, as sequenced in a study of blood T cell repertoires in COVID-19 (dated by TCRdb to 2020 to 2021). The library came from the immunoSEQ multiplex PCR assay. In its TCRdb copy, this immuneACCESS table keeps in-frame sequences only and misses some clones. Where compared with another copy, unresolved V genes explain less than half of these, and the others have no known cause. The sample table holds some 180,000 clones, of which 79% were seen once. Under 20% of the sample comes from the top ten. Sequences were obtained from PBMCs or T cells enriched from blood (not recorded which). The source of these receptors is a woman in her sixties or seventies in a cohort exposed to, infected with or recovered from COVID-19 (not recorded which).

The CDR3 region has the DNA TGTGCCAGCAGCCAAGGAGCGGGAGCGGGGTATGAGCAGTTCTTC. Translated: CASSQGAGAGYEQFF. V and J are TRBV3-1 (or the pseudogene TRBV3-2) and TRBJ2-1, with 8 bases lining up with TRBD2. The V gene's germline CDR1 is LGHDT and CDR2 YNNKEL (reference sequence). Trimming took 1 base from V and 8 from J; bases not matched to a gene: 7. This CDR3 has 15 residues.

This sequence joins TRBV9 and TRBJ1-1; TRBD1 might be the D (5 bases). V was cut by 4 bases and J by 3 bases, with 16 bases left in between. Germline V gives CDR1 SGDLS, CDR2 YYNGEE. This CDR3 is built from 15 residues. This CDR3 reads CASSQDTGFDTEAFF. The CDR3 DNA sequence: TGTGCCAGCAGCCAGGACACGGGTTTTGACACTGAAGCTTTCTTT.

The chain carries TRBV12-5 and TRBJ2-7; TRBD1 matches at 7 bases. CDR1 LGHNT and CDR2 FRNRAP come from the germline V gene. The CDR3 runs to 14 residues. Unmatched junction bases numbered 6, after V lost 1 base and J lost 6 bases. The CDR3 loop is CASGLGHRGSEQYF. The CDR3 DNA is TGTGCTAGTGGTTTGGGACACAGGGGAAGCGAGCAGTACTTC.

The V gene is TRBV28, the J gene TRBJ2-7; 9 bases line up with TRBD2. V was pared by 6 bases and J by 3 bases, with 21 bases of the junction left unmatched. Germline CDR1 reads MDHEN; CDR2 reads SYDVKM. This CDR3 contains 19 residues. The CDR3 loop reads CASSSAISGSTYGIYEQYF. The CDR3 DNA reads TGTGCCAGCAGCTCGGCGATTAGCGGGAGCACCTATGGGATCTACGAGCAGTACTTC.

The gene calls are TRBV20-1 and TRBJ1-5; 7 bases agree with TRBD1. This CDR3 region has 13 residues. Germline lookup yields CDR1 DFQATT and CDR2 SNEGSKA (reference sequence). V shed 3 bases, J shed 5 bases, and the junction held 4 bases outside the gene matches. CDR3 in amino acids: CSASGDRYQPQHF. CDR3 DNA sequence: TGCAGTGCTAGTGGGGACAGATATCAGCCCCAGCATTTT.

This chain uses TRBV6-6 with TRBJ1-1, with 12 bases matching TRBD1. Germline loops: CDR1 MNHNY, CDR2 SVGAGI (reference sequence). The CDR3 is 16 amino acids. V lost 7 bases to trimming and J lost 4 bases; unmatched junction nucleotides: 10. Written as DNA, the CDR3 is TGTGCCAGCACCGCCGGGACAGGGGGCGTCGGCACTGAAGCTTTCTTT. Translation gives CASTAGTGGVGTEAFF.

The genes are TRBV7-2 and TRBJ2-1; no clear D gene. Trimming took 5 bases from V and 3 from J, leaving 8 bases between them. Germline CDR1 and CDR2: SGHTA and FQGNSA. This CDR3 is 13 amino acids long. The CDR3 DNA reads TGTGCCAGCAGCCAGGATTACTACAATGAGCAGTTCTTC. Translating it yields CASSQDYYNEQFF.

This sequence joins TRBV5-1 and TRBJ1-6; D is possibly TRBD1 (6 bases). The CDR3 has 16 amino acids. CDR1 SGHRS and CDR2 YFSETQ come from the germline V gene. V dropped 2 bases and J dropped 0 bases, with 9 bases sitting between them. The CDR3 coding sequence is TGCGCCAGCAGCTTAACAGGGAGCTCCTATAATTCACCCCTCCACTTT. The encoded protein is CASSLTGSSYNSPLHF.

The rearrangement links TRBV11-3 to TRBJ2-7; D is possibly TRBD1 (7 bases). Per germline, CDR1 SGHNT and CDR2 YENEEA. The CDR3 contains 16 residues. Trimming shortened V by 6 bases and J by 4 bases, and 22 bases separated the two germline ends. The CDR3 nucleotides read TGTGCCAGCAGTTATACTCGCGGGACAGACGTATACGAGCAGTACTTC. It is translated as CASSYTRGTDVYEQYF. The variable domain in full, completed from reference TRBV11-3 and TRBJ2-7, reads EAGVVQSPRYKIIEKKQPVAFWCNPISGHNTLYWYLQNLGQGPELLIRYENEEAVDDSQLPKDRFSAERLKGVDSTLKIQPAELGDSAVYLCASSYTRGTDVYEQYFGPGTRLTVT.

This clone has only a few counts. A read error may produce the germline difference seen at one junction end. The sample contains more than one DNA sequence encoding this CDR3. The genes are TRBV7-7 and TRBJ2-5; 8 positions match TRBD1. Per germline, CDR1 SSHAT and CDR2 FNYEAQ (reference sequence). This CDR3 comprises 15 residues. CDR3 residues: CASSSGQGPQETQYF. CDR3 DNA sequence: TGTGCTAGCAGCTCCGGACAGGGACCCCAAGAGACCCAGTACTTC. Using reference TRBV7-7 and TRBJ2-5 for the parts outside the CDR3, the full variable domain is GAGVSQSPRYKVTKRGQDVTLRCDPISSHATLYWYQQALGQGPEFLTYFNYEAQPDKSGLPSDRFSAERPEGSISTLTIQRTEQRDSAMYRCASSSGQGPQETQYFGPGTRLLVL.

The chain joins TRBV5-6 to TRBJ1-5; D is unresolved. The CDR3 runs to 15 residues. Trimming stripped 0 bases from V and 5 bases from J, with 12 bases between. The germline gives CDR1 SGHDT, CDR2 YYEEEE. The CDR3 DNA is TGTGCCAGCAGCTTGGCTGGGAGCAGTTATCAGCCCCAGCATTTT. Protein product: CASSLAGSSYQPQHF.

The chain joins TRBV28 to TRBJ1-2, with 10 bases that match TRBD1. The germline V gene encodes CDR1 MDHEN and CDR2 SYDVKM. The CDR3 extends over 16 amino acids. With 7 bases clipped from V and 2 bases from J, the junction kept 10 bases outside the gene matches. CDR3 protein: CASTSISTGGNYGYTF. CDR3 nucleotides: TGTGCCAGCACCTCAATATCGACAGGGGGCAACTATGGCTACACCTTC.

The chain links TRBV4-1 to TRBJ1-5, with TRBD1 identical over 9 bases. The germline V gene encodes CDR1 MGHRA and CDR2 YSYEKL. CDR3 length: 19 amino acids. V shed 0 bases, J shed 4 bases, and the junction held 13 bases outside the gene matches. CDR3 in amino acids: CASSQEPGQGTHLNQPQHF. CDR3 coding DNA: TGCGCCAGCAGCCAAGAGCCCGGACAGGGGACGCACCTTAATCAGCCCCAGCATTTT.

The chain carries TRBV7-3 and TRBJ2-5; 7 bases agree with TRBD2. J was trimmed by 3 bases and V by 2 bases; bases with no gene match: 0. In germline, CDR1 is SGHTA, CDR2 FQGTGA. This CDR3 is built from 13 residues. The CDR3: CASSLGTKETQYF. Here the CDR3 DNA reads TGTGCCAGCAGCTTAGGGACTAAAGAGACCCAGTACTTC. The variable domain in full, completed from reference TRBV7-3 and TRBJ2-5, reads GAGVSQTPSNKVTEKGKYVELRCDPISGHTALYWYRQSLGQGPEFLIYFQGTGAADDSGLPNDRFFAVRPEGSVSTLKIQRTERGDSAVYLCASSLGTKETQYFGPGTRLLVL.

The chain joins TRBV5-4 to TRBJ1-1; a weak D match, TRBD1 (5 bases). The CDR3 has 15 residues. Trimming pared 2 bases from V and 6 bases from J, leaving 17 bases between. Per the germline V gene, CDR1 is SGHNT and CDR2 is YYREEE (reference sequence). Written as DNA, the CDR3 is TGTGCCAGCAGCTTTCCACAAGGGGATCCGTCTGAAGCTTTCTTT. It codes for CASSFPQGDPSEAFF.

The chain carries TRBV7-8 and TRBJ2-3, with unresolved D. The CDR3 is 13 residues long. With 6 bases removed from V and 3 bases from J, the gap between germline ends came to 10 bases. Germline V gene lookup returns CDR1 SGHVS and CDR2 FQNEAQ. DNA of the CDR3: TGTGCCAGCAGGGAGAGGTGGACAGATACGCAGTATTTT. Amino acid sequence: CASRERWTDTQYF.

V gene TRBV7-8 combines with J gene TRBJ1-2; D gene unclear. V was pared by 5 bases and J by 5 bases, with 12 bases between. This CDR3 region has 13 residues. Germline V gene sequence: CDR1 SGHVS, CDR2 FQNEAQ. CDR3 nucleotide sequence: TGTGCCAGCAGCCCGACTAGGGAATATGGCTACACCTTC. As protein: CASSPTREYGYTF.

CDR3 sequence: CAWNSKGGAYEQYF. Here the CDR3 DNA reads TGTGCCTGGAATTCCAAGGGCGGGGCCTACGAGCAGTACTTC. V gene TRBV30 combines with J gene TRBJ2-7; D might be TRBD2 (6 bases). Germline V CDR1 and CDR2: GTSNPN, SVGIG (reference sequence). V lost 4 bases, J lost 2 bases, and 15 bases lay in between. The CDR3 length is 14 residues.

CDR3 bases: TGTGCCAGCACCTTTACAGGGGACATTCAGTACTTC. It encodes CASTFTGDIQYF. The chain links TRBV25-1 to TRBJ2-4, with 7 bases identical to TRBD1. The germline gives CDR1 MGHDK, CDR2 SYGVNS. J lost 8 bases, V lost 7 bases, and 5 bases had no gene match. The CDR3 sequence is 12 residues long.

This sequence joins TRBV30 and TRBJ2-1; 9 bases agree with TRBD1. The CDR3 is made up of 13 amino acids. Germline trimming cut 4 bases from V and 7 bases from J; bases unmatched to any gene: 5. The germline gives CDR1 GTSNPN, CDR2 SVGIG (reference sequence). In DNA form, the CDR3 reads TGTGCCTGGACTACCGGGACAGGGAATGAGCAGTTCTTC. Encoded protein: CAWTTGTGNEQFF.

This rearrangement joins TRBV27 to TRBJ1-4; TRBD1 matches at 8 bases. This CDR3 contains 14 residues. The germline V gene encodes CDR1 MNHEY and CDR2 SMNVEV (reference sequence). With 9 bases clipped from V and 8 bases from J, the junction kept 11 bases outside the gene matches. The CDR3 DNA sequence: TGTGCCAGTGGATACGCAGGGGGCAAGGAAAAACTGTTTTTT. Protein product: CASGYAGGKEKLFF.

V and J are TRBV29-1 and TRBJ2-7; D is possibly TRBD2 (5 bases). The germline V gene has CDR1 SQVTM and CDR2 ANQGSEA. The V and J ends lost 7 bases and 2 bases respectively, with 15 bases between them. The CDR3 contains 13 residues. The CDR3: CSATEGTPYEQYF. The DNA for the CDR3 is TGCAGCGCCACCGAGGGAACCCCCTACGAGCAGTACTTC.

This clone was recorded only once. This sequence joins TRBV6-5 and TRBJ1-1; D is perhaps TRBD1 (6 bases). CDR1 and CDR2 (germline): MNHEY, SVGAGI. CDR3 length equals 13 residues. V was clipped by 9 bases and J by 3 bases, with 14 bases between them. As DNA, the CDR3 is TGTGCCAGTGCTGAGGGGGGGGACACTGAAGCTTTCTTT. Its translation is CASAEGGDTEAFF.

The gene calls are TRBV5-1 and TRBJ1-1, with D perhaps matching TRBD1 (5 bases). The length of the CDR3 is 12 residues. Germline V gives CDR1 SGHRS, CDR2 YFSETQ. The V end was cut by 5 bases, the J end by 4 bases, with 9 bases between. CDR3 nucleotide sequence: TGCGCCAGCAGTGGGGCCGGCACTGAAGCTTTCTTT. It codes for CASSGAGTEAFF.

The chain employs TRBV5-1 and TRBJ2-3; TRBD2 matches at 7 bases. Germline CDR1 SGHRS, CDR2 YFSETQ. The length of the CDR3 is 14 residues. Trimming took 6 bases from V and 2 from J; bases not matched to a gene: 6. Here the CDR3 reads CASTSGGDTDTQYF. CDR3 DNA: TGCGCCAGCACCTCGGGAGGCGACACAGATACGCAGTATTTT.

V and J are TRBV6-5 and TRBJ1-6, with 7 nucleotides matching TRBD1. This CDR3 has 15 residues. CDR1 MNHEY and CDR2 SVGAGI come from the germline V gene. Trimming removed 2 bases from V and 10 bases from J; junction bases left unmatched: 8. In DNA, the CDR3 is TGTGCCAGCAGTTACCGGGAGGGGGCCGAATCACCCCTCCACTTT. This translates into CASSYREGAESPLHF.